These T cell receptor beta chains were read from a single sample in a study of CD8+ T cells in alopecia areata. The method was immunoSEQ multiplex PCR; TCRdb's version includes in-frame clones alone and lacks a portion of them. Of some 240,000 clones in the sample, roughly 56% were seen once. This specimen was CD4+ T cells sorted from blood, taken at week 4, from a patient treated with tofacitinib. These receptors were obtained from a human donor with alopecia areata. The CDR3 runs from the conserved cysteine through the conserved F or W. D genes are given only for firm matches. A row's size may be missing; if present it is once, few, many or a size class.

v_call: TRBV9; j_call: TRBJ1-1; clone_size: NA; d_call: TRBD1; cdr3_aa: CASSAGTENTEAFF; cdr3_nt: TGTGCCAGCAGCGCAGGGACAGAGAACACTGAAGCTTTCTTT
v_call: TRBV9; j_call: TRBJ2-7; clone_size: NA; d_call: NA; cdr3_aa: CASSVSSSYEQYF; cdr3_nt: TGTGCCAGCAGCGTTAGCAGCTCCTACGAGCAGTACTTC
v_call: TRBV18; j_call: TRBJ2-5; clone_size: NA; d_call: NA; cdr3_aa: CASSRDSMMTQYF; cdr3_nt: TGTGCCAGCTCACGGGATTCCATGATGACCCAGTACTTC
v_call: TRBV29-1; j_call: TRBJ2-3; clone_size: once; d_call: TRBD1; cdr3_aa: CSVARDRITDTQYF; cdr3_nt: TGCAGCGTTGCTCGGGACAGGATCACAGATACGCAGTATTTT
v_call: TRBV4-3; j_call: TRBJ1-2; clone_size: NA; d_call: TRBD1; cdr3_aa: CASSQGDRETYGYTF; cdr3_nt: TGCGCCAGCAGCCAAGGGGACAGGGAAACCTATGGCTACACCTTC
v_call: TRBV18; j_call: TRBJ1-6; clone_size: NA; d_call: NA; cdr3_aa: CASSPRSRADSPLHF; cdr3_nt: TGTGCCAGCTCACCAAGGTCCAGGGCTGATTCACCCCTCCACTTT
v_call: TRBV29-1; j_call: TRBJ2-1; clone_size: NA; d_call: NA; cdr3_aa: CSVSPSRSSYNEQFF; cdr3_nt: TGCAGCGTCTCCCCGAGCAGGAGCTCCTACAATGAGCAGTTCTTC
v_call: TRBV5-6; j_call: TRBJ2-1; clone_size: NA; d_call: TRBD2; cdr3_aa: CASSLASGGYNEQFF; cdr3_nt: TGTGCCAGCAGCTTAGCTAGCGGGGGGTACAATGAGCAGTTCTTC
v_call: TRBV4-3; j_call: TRBJ2-7; clone_size: NA; d_call: NA; cdr3_aa: CASSHAAGTADEQYF; cdr3_nt: TGCGCCAGCAGCCACGCGGCCGGGACTGCTGACGAGCAGTACTTC
v_call: TRBV7-2; j_call: TRBJ2-1; clone_size: NA; d_call: TRBD2; cdr3_aa: CASSYRMGLAGNNEQFF; cdr3_nt: TGTGCCAGCAGCTACAGGATGGGACTAGCGGGTAACAATGAGCAGTTCTTC
v_call: TRBV25-1; j_call: TRBJ1-2; clone_size: NA; d_call: TRBD1; cdr3_aa: CASSHRGGYGYTF; cdr3_nt: TGTGCCAGCAGTCACAGGGGAGGCTATGGCTACACCTTC
v_call: TRBV30; j_call: TRBJ1-1; clone_size: NA; d_call: NA; cdr3_aa: CAWSVYKGIMNTEAFF; cdr3_nt: TGTGCCTGGAGTGTTTATAAGGGGATAATGAACACTGAAGCTTTCTTT
v_call: TRBV4-3; j_call: TRBJ2-3; clone_size: NA; d_call: TRBD2; cdr3_aa: CASSQGLGGGLADTQYF; cdr3_nt: TGCGCCAGCAGCCAAGGACTCGGCGGGGGGCTCGCAGATACGCAGTATTTT
v_call: TRBV7-3; j_call: TRBJ2-3; clone_size: NA; d_call: NA; cdr3_aa: CASSLTNSRTDTQYF; cdr3_nt: TGTGCCAGCAGCTTAACGAATTCTCGCACAGATACGCAGTATTTT
v_call: TRBV6-5; j_call: TRBJ2-7; clone_size: NA; d_call: NA; cdr3_aa: CASSQYLGEQYF; cdr3_nt: TGTGCCAGCAGTCAGTACTTGGGCGAGCAGTACTTC
v_call: TRBV9; j_call: TRBJ1-6; clone_size: NA; d_call: NA; cdr3_aa: CASSVGQNSPLHF; cdr3_nt: TGTGCCAGCAGCGTAGGACAGAATTCACCCCTCCACTTT
v_call: TRBV2; j_call: TRBJ2-2; clone_size: NA; d_call: NA; cdr3_aa: CASSAEGLYTGELFF; cdr3_nt: TGTGCCAGCAGTGCGGAAGGGCTGTACACCGGGGAGCTGTTTTTT
v_call: TRBV11-2; j_call: TRBJ1-5; clone_size: few; d_call: NA; cdr3_aa: CASSLEVGPNQPQHF; cdr3_nt: TGTGCCAGCAGCTTAGAGGTTGGCCCAAATCAGCCCCAGCATTTT
v_call: TRBV2; j_call: TRBJ2-7; clone_size: NA; d_call: TRBD2; cdr3_aa: CASTGLAGYEQYF; cdr3_nt: TGTGCCAGCACCGGACTAGCGGGTTACGAGCAGTACTTC